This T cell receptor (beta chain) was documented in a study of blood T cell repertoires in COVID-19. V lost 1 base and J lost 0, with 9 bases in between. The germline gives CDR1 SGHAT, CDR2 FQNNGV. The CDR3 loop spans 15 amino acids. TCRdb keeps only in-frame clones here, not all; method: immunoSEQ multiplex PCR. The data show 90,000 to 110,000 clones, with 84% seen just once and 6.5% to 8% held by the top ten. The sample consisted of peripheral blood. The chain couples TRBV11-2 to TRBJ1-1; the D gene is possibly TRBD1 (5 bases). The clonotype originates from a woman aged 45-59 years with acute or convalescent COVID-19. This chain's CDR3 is CASSLAGTLNTEAFF. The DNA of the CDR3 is TGTGCCAGCAGCTTAGCCGGGACTCTGAACACTGAAGCTTTCTTT.